The present TCR beta chain was sequenced within a study of cytomegalovirus exposure and HLA in healthy donors. CDR3 length: 13 amino acids. V lost 3 bases and J lost 7; bases outside the gene matches: 3. Germline V gene data show CDR1 as SGHTA and CDR2 as FQGNSA. Sequenced by immunoSEQ multiplex PCR; TCRdb stores in-frame clones only, minus some. The profile shows roughly 100,000 clones, 86% of them singletons. Sequenced material: PBMCs. The TCR sequence derives from a woman younger than 30 in good health and CMV-seropositive. This chain connects TRBV7-2 to TRBJ2-1; 7 bases map to TRBD2. Here the CDR3 reads CASSFTSVNEQFF. The CDR3 region has the DNA TGTGCCAGCAGCTTCACTAGCGTGAATGAGCAGTTCTTC.